This TCR beta chain was sequenced in a study of T cell responses to AZD1222 COVID-19 vaccine. General study points: Repertoire sampling occurred only after the peak T cell response.

The method was immunoSEQ multiplex PCR; TCRdb's version includes in-frame clones alone and lacks a portion of them. Among about 120,000 clones listed, around nine tenths were seen once. The germline CDR1 and CDR2 sequences are SGHNT and YENEEA. The CDR3 runs to 15 residues. The V end lost 1 base, the J end lost 4 bases, and 11 bases lay between the germline ends. Worth noting for this clone: Its antigen is as yet unknown.

This sequence originates from an adult in good health. The rearrangement links TRBV11-3 to TRBJ2-1; D perhaps matches TRBD2 (6 bases). Specimen: peripheral blood, collected on day 0 of AZD1222 vaccination. CDR3 residues: CASSLAGLPYNEQFF. The CDR3 DNA reads as TGTGCCAGCAGCTTAGCGGGACTCCCTTACAATGAGCAGTTCTTC.